Listed below are T cell receptor beta chains from one sample, sequenced in a study of blood T cell repertoires in COVID-19. TCRdb's copy holds only in-frame clones and misses some; the assay was immunoSEQ multiplex PCR. The sample lists under 450,000 clones; approximately 88% were seen once. The source material was peripheral blood. These receptors were collected from a woman aged 45-59 years with COVID-19, enrolled during active disease. Each CDR3 is given with its conserved first and last residue. Each record gives: CDR3 DNA, CDR3 protein, CDR3 length, V gene, D gene, clone size, J gene. A D gene is named only where the DNA matches it firmly. Expanded clones are given a class, and other clones once, few, many or no size at all.

cdr3_nt: TGTGCCAGCAGCTTGGTAGGGGATCTAACGAGTGAAGCTTTCTTT
cdr3_aa: CASSLVGDLTSEAFF
cdr3_length: 15
v_call: TRBV5-4
d_call: -
clone_size: once
j_call: TRBJ1-1

cdr3_nt: TGTGCCAGCTCTCCGACAGGGACGGCCACTGAAGCTTTCTTT
cdr3_aa: CASSPTGTATEAFF
cdr3_length: 14
v_call: TRBV18
d_call: TRBD1
clone_size: -
j_call: TRBJ1-1

cdr3_nt: TGTGCCAGCAGTTTTCTAGGGCAGCGGGGAAACACCATATATTTT
cdr3_aa: CASSFLGQRGNTIYF
cdr3_length: 15
v_call: TRBV28
d_call: -
clone_size: -
j_call: TRBJ1-3

cdr3_nt: TGTGCCAGCAGCCCCCCGGGGAGAGGGAACACTGAAGCTTTCTTT
cdr3_aa: CASSPPGRGNTEAFF
cdr3_length: 15
v_call: TRBV7-9
d_call: -
clone_size: -
j_call: TRBJ1-1

cdr3_nt: TGTGCCAGCAGCTCCGGGAGTCAGCCCCAGCATTTT
cdr3_aa: CASSSGSQPQHF
cdr3_length: 12
v_call: TRBV5-6
d_call: -
clone_size: -
j_call: TRBJ1-5

cdr3_nt: TGTGCCAGCAGCCCGGGGACGGCGGGAGGCGAGCAGTACTTC
cdr3_aa: CASSPGTAGGEQYF
cdr3_length: 14
v_call: TRBV7-6
d_call: TRBD2
clone_size: few
j_call: TRBJ2-7

cdr3_nt: TGTGCCAGCAGTCCGGACAGGGCAAGTGGCGGGGAGCTGTTTTTT
cdr3_aa: CASSPDRASGGELFF
cdr3_length: 15
v_call: TRBV27
d_call: TRBD1
clone_size: -
j_call: TRBJ2-2

cdr3_nt: TGTGCCAGCACCCCCGTAGGGGGCTTGAACTACGAGCAGTACTTC
cdr3_aa: CASTPVGGLNYEQYF
cdr3_length: 15
v_call: TRBV27
d_call: TRBD1
clone_size: -
j_call: TRBJ2-7

cdr3_nt: TGTGCCAGCAGCTTAGTTCCTTTCCAGCAGTACTTC
cdr3_aa: CASSLVPFQQYF
cdr3_length: 12
v_call: TRBV11-2
d_call: -
clone_size: -
j_call: TRBJ2-7

cdr3_nt: TGTGCCAGCAGCTCTCGGGGGTACGGCTATGGCTACACCTTC
cdr3_aa: CASSSRGYGYGYTF
cdr3_length: 14
v_call: TRBV3-1/TRBV3-2
d_call: -
clone_size: -
j_call: TRBJ1-2

cdr3_nt: TGTGCCAGCAGCCCCGGGACAGGGATCGATAAATACTTC
cdr3_aa: CASSPGTGIDKYF
cdr3_length: 13
v_call: TRBV7-6
d_call: TRBD1
clone_size: -
j_call: TRBJ2-7

cdr3_nt: TGTGCCAGCAGTCCCCAGAGACTCCGGGCCGGGGAGCTGTTTTTT
cdr3_aa: CASSPQRLRAGELFF
cdr3_length: 15
v_call: TRBV7-2
d_call: -
clone_size: -
j_call: TRBJ2-2

cdr3_nt: TGTGCCAGCAGCCAAACTGGGAGTTTCGTGGAGGGGACCGGGGAGCTGTTTTTT
cdr3_aa: CASSQTGSFVEGTGELFF
cdr3_length: 18
v_call: TRBV3-1/TRBV3-2
d_call: -
clone_size: once
j_call: TRBJ2-2

cdr3_nt: TGTGCCAGCAGTCCCGGGACATGGCAGCCCCAGCATTTT
cdr3_aa: CASSPGTWQPQHF
cdr3_length: 13
v_call: TRBV6-2/TRBV6-3
d_call: -
clone_size: -
j_call: TRBJ1-5

cdr3_nt: TGTGCCAGCTCATCAGACAGGGGGCCTTCCTACGAGCAGTACTTC
cdr3_aa: CASSSDRGPSYEQYF
cdr3_length: 15
v_call: TRBV18
d_call: TRBD1
clone_size: -
j_call: TRBJ2-7

cdr3_nt: TGTGCCAGCAGCCAAGTGAGGACAGGGAGTGAAAAACTGTTTTTT
cdr3_aa: CASSQVRTGSEKLFF
cdr3_length: 15
v_call: TRBV4-2
d_call: TRBD1
clone_size: -
j_call: TRBJ1-4

cdr3_nt: TGTGCCAGCAGCCAAGGGCCCACCAGCCAAGAGACCCAGTACTTC
cdr3_aa: CASSQGPTSQETQYF
cdr3_length: 15
v_call: TRBV3-1/TRBV3-2
d_call: -
clone_size: -
j_call: TRBJ2-5

cdr3_nt: TGTGCCAGCAGCCGAGCTAGACAGGGGGTTAACTATGGCTACACCTTC
cdr3_aa: CASSRARQGVNYGYTF
cdr3_length: 16
v_call: TRBV14
d_call: TRBD1
clone_size: -
j_call: TRBJ1-2

cdr3_nt: TGCGCCAGCAGCCTCAGTTCTAGCACAGATACGCAGTATTTT
cdr3_aa: CASSLSSSTDTQYF
cdr3_length: 14
v_call: TRBV4-1
d_call: -
clone_size: -
j_call: TRBJ2-3

cdr3_nt: TGTGCCAGCAGCTTGGGGGCCCTAATTAACCAAGAGACCCAGTACTTC
cdr3_aa: CASSLGALINQETQYF
cdr3_length: 16
v_call: TRBV7-9
d_call: -
clone_size: once
j_call: TRBJ2-5

cdr3_nt: TGTGCCTGGAGTGTGGGGAGCACTGAAGCTTTCTTT
cdr3_aa: CAWSVGSTEAFF
cdr3_length: 12
v_call: TRBV30
d_call: -
clone_size: -
j_call: TRBJ1-1

cdr3_nt: TGTGCCAGCACCTCCGAGGCGAACACTGAAGCTTTCTTT
cdr3_aa: CASTSEANTEAFF
cdr3_length: 13
v_call: TRBV25-1
d_call: -
clone_size: few
j_call: TRBJ1-1

cdr3_nt: TGTGCCTGGAGGCCCAGGGTTGGGAGGTATGGCTACACCTTC
cdr3_aa: CAWRPRVGRYGYTF
cdr3_length: 14
v_call: TRBV30
d_call: -
clone_size: -
j_call: TRBJ1-2

cdr3_nt: TGTGCCAGTAGTATGGGTGGGCGGGATTCACCCCTCCACTTT
cdr3_aa: CASSMGGRDSPLHF
cdr3_length: 14
v_call: TRBV19
d_call: -
clone_size: -
j_call: TRBJ1-6

cdr3_nt: TGTGCCAGCAGCTTGGGGCAGGGCCCCCAGCCCCAGCATTTT
cdr3_aa: CASSLGQGPQPQHF
cdr3_length: 14
v_call: TRBV11-2
d_call: -
clone_size: -
j_call: TRBJ1-5

cdr3_nt: TGTGCCAGCAGCCTAGGTGCGTCCGGGGAGCTGTTTTTT
cdr3_aa: CASSLGASGELFF
cdr3_length: 13
v_call: TRBV6-5
d_call: -
clone_size: few
j_call: TRBJ2-2

cdr3_nt: TGTGCCAGCAGTTACCGGGACAGTGAAGAGACCCAGTACTTC
cdr3_aa: CASSYRDSEETQYF
cdr3_length: 14
v_call: TRBV6-5
d_call: TRBD1
clone_size: -
j_call: TRBJ2-5

cdr3_nt: TGTGCCAGTAGTAACCGACAGGGGGCGGAGGAAAAACTGTTTTTT
cdr3_aa: CASSNRQGAEEKLFF
cdr3_length: 15
v_call: TRBV19
d_call: TRBD1
clone_size: -
j_call: TRBJ1-4

cdr3_nt: TGCGCCAGCAGCTTGGGGCAGGGCGGGACTGGGGCCAACGTCCTGACTTTC
cdr3_aa: CASSLGQGGTGANVLTF
cdr3_length: 17
v_call: TRBV5-1
d_call: -
clone_size: -
j_call: TRBJ2-6

cdr3_nt: TGTGCCAGCAGCTTAGAAGGGGGCGGGTCACCCCTCCACTTT
cdr3_aa: CASSLEGGGSPLHF
cdr3_length: 14
v_call: TRBV7-6
d_call: TRBD1
clone_size: -
j_call: TRBJ1-6

cdr3_nt: TGTGCCAGCAGTCGACAGGGGAACGGCTATGGCTACACCTTC
cdr3_aa: CASSRQGNGYGYTF
cdr3_length: 14
v_call: TRBV27
d_call: TRBD1
clone_size: -
j_call: TRBJ1-2

cdr3_nt: TGTGCCAGCAGCTTGAGCACAGGGGGACTAGATACGCAGTATTTT
cdr3_aa: CASSLSTGGLDTQYF
cdr3_length: 15
v_call: TRBV5-4
d_call: TRBD1
clone_size: once
j_call: TRBJ2-3

cdr3_nt: TGCGCCAGCAGCCTAAGACAGGGAAACACTGAAGCTTTCTTT
cdr3_aa: CASSLRQGNTEAFF
cdr3_length: 14
v_call: TRBV5-1
d_call: TRBD1
clone_size: -
j_call: TRBJ1-1

cdr3_nt: TGTGCCACCTCAAGACAGTTTAGCAATCAGCCCCAGCATTTT
cdr3_aa: CATSRQFSNQPQHF
cdr3_length: 14
v_call: TRBV19
d_call: -
clone_size: -
j_call: TRBJ1-5

cdr3_nt: TGTGCCAGCAGCATCTTTATTATGAGCTCTGGAAACACCATATATTTT
cdr3_aa: CASSIFIMSSGNTIYF
cdr3_length: 16
v_call: TRBV5-5
d_call: -
clone_size: once
j_call: TRBJ1-3

cdr3_nt: TGCGCCAGCAGCCTCGGAGCGGGGTCCTACAATGAGCAGTTCTTC
cdr3_aa: CASSLGAGSYNEQFF
cdr3_length: 15
v_call: TRBV5-1
d_call: TRBD2
clone_size: -
j_call: TRBJ2-1

cdr3_nt: TGCAGTGCTAGTCTCCAAGCCGAGCAGTACTTC
cdr3_aa: CSASLQAEQYF
cdr3_length: 11
v_call: TRBV20-1
d_call: -
clone_size: -
j_call: TRBJ2-7

cdr3_nt: TGTGCTAGTGGTTTGGGGGCAGGGGAGCGTCAGCCCCAGCATTTT
cdr3_aa: CASGLGAGERQPQHF
cdr3_length: 15
v_call: TRBV12-5
d_call: -
clone_size: -
j_call: TRBJ1-5

cdr3_nt: TGCAGCGTTGAAGATCTTCGGGGGCAGCATTTT
cdr3_aa: CSVEDLRGQHF
cdr3_length: 11
v_call: TRBV29-1
d_call: -
clone_size: -
j_call: TRBJ1-5

cdr3_nt: TGTGCCAGCAGCGACACAGGGGAGGACTACGAGCAGTACTTC
cdr3_aa: CASSDTGEDYEQYF
cdr3_length: 14
v_call: TRBV9
d_call: -
clone_size: -
j_call: TRBJ2-7

cdr3_nt: TGTGCCAGCAGCCCACGGACAGGGAAGGATGGCTACACCTTC
cdr3_aa: CASSPRTGKDGYTF
cdr3_length: 14
v_call: TRBV3-1/TRBV3-2
d_call: TRBD1
clone_size: -
j_call: TRBJ1-2

cdr3_nt: TGTGCCAGCAGTTTGGGGACTCAAGGGGAAGCTTTCTTT
cdr3_aa: CASSLGTQGEAFF
cdr3_length: 13
v_call: TRBV12-3/TRBV12-4
d_call: -
clone_size: -
j_call: TRBJ1-1

cdr3_nt: TGTGCCAGCAGCCACACTTCCCCCGCTGGACAGGGGAGTAGCTACACCTTC
cdr3_aa: CASSHTSPAGQGSSYTF
cdr3_length: 17
v_call: TRBV14
d_call: TRBD1
clone_size: -
j_call: TRBJ1-2

cdr3_nt: TGTGCCAGCAGCCCTGGACTAGCGGGGAACAATGAGCAGTTCTTC
cdr3_aa: CASSPGLAGNNEQFF
cdr3_length: 15
v_call: TRBV3-1/TRBV3-2
d_call: TRBD2
clone_size: few
j_call: TRBJ2-1

cdr3_nt: TGTGCCAGCAGCCGTGGGACAGAAACGGAAGCTTTCTTT
cdr3_aa: CASSRGTETEAFF
cdr3_length: 13
v_call: TRBV11-3
d_call: TRBD1
clone_size: -
j_call: TRBJ1-1

cdr3_nt: TGTGCCAGCAGTCCGGACAGGGGGGGCGGCTACACCTTC
cdr3_aa: CASSPDRGGGYTF
cdr3_length: 13
v_call: TRBV6-5
d_call: TRBD1
clone_size: -
j_call: TRBJ1-2

cdr3_nt: TGTGCCAGCAGCTTCCGCGGGGGGAGGCAAGGCAATGAGCAGTTCTTC
cdr3_aa: CASSFRGGRQGNEQFF
cdr3_length: 16
v_call: TRBV7-2
d_call: TRBD2
clone_size: -
j_call: TRBJ2-1

cdr3_nt: TGTGCCAGCAGTCCCGGGGGGGCAACGGATCAGCCCCAGCATTTT
cdr3_aa: CASSPGGATDQPQHF
cdr3_length: 15
v_call: TRBV6-6
d_call: -
clone_size: few
j_call: TRBJ1-5

cdr3_nt: TGTGCCAGCAGTTACGGCAGGGCCTCTGGAAACACCATATATTTT
cdr3_aa: CASSYGRASGNTIYF
cdr3_length: 15
v_call: TRBV6-5
d_call: -
clone_size: -
j_call: TRBJ1-3

cdr3_nt: TGTGCCACCAGCAGAGATCCTCTCGACGACTCCGAGCAGTACTTC
cdr3_aa: CATSRDPLDDSEQYF
cdr3_length: 15
v_call: TRBV15
d_call: -
clone_size: -
j_call: TRBJ2-7

cdr3_nt: TGTGCCAGCAGGGATCAGGGGCGCTCCTACGAGCAGTACTTC
cdr3_aa: CASRDQGRSYEQYF
cdr3_length: 14
v_call: TRBV28
d_call: -
clone_size: once
j_call: TRBJ2-7

cdr3_nt: TGTGCCAGCAGCTCGGCAGGTACAACTAATGAAAAACTGTTTTTT
cdr3_aa: CASSSAGTTNEKLFF
cdr3_length: 15
v_call: TRBV7-9
d_call: -
clone_size: few
j_call: TRBJ1-4

cdr3_nt: TGCGCCAGCAGCTTAGGGCGGGGCAGGGAGACCCAGTACTTC
cdr3_aa: CASSLGRGRETQYF
cdr3_length: 14
v_call: TRBV5-1
d_call: -
clone_size: once
j_call: TRBJ2-5

cdr3_nt: TGTGCCATCAGTGAAGGACAGGGGGCTCACGAGCAGTACTTC
cdr3_aa: CAISEGQGAHEQYF
cdr3_length: 14
v_call: TRBV10-3
d_call: TRBD1
clone_size: -
j_call: TRBJ2-7

cdr3_nt: TGTGCCAGCAGTGGTGGACAATATGGCTACACCTTC
cdr3_aa: CASSGGQYGYTF
cdr3_length: 12
v_call: TRBV25-1
d_call: -
clone_size: once
j_call: TRBJ1-2

cdr3_nt: TGTGCCTGGAGCTTACGGAATTCACCCCTCCACTTT
cdr3_aa: CAWSLRNSPLHF
cdr3_length: 12
v_call: TRBV30
d_call: -
clone_size: -
j_call: TRBJ1-6

cdr3_nt: TGTGCCAGCAGCAGAGAGACAGGGAGGAACACTGAAGCTTTCTTT
cdr3_aa: CASSRETGRNTEAFF
cdr3_length: 15
v_call: TRBV9
d_call: TRBD1
clone_size: -
j_call: TRBJ1-1

cdr3_nt: TGTGCCATCAGTCAGCGGGCTGAAGCTTTCTTT
cdr3_aa: CAISQRAEAFF
cdr3_length: 11
v_call: TRBV10-3
d_call: -
clone_size: -
j_call: TRBJ1-1

cdr3_nt: TGTGCCAGCAGCGTAGAGAAGGGGCCCTATGGCTACACCTTC
cdr3_aa: CASSVEKGPYGYTF
cdr3_length: 14
v_call: TRBV9
d_call: -
clone_size: -
j_call: TRBJ1-2